This TCR beta chain emerged from a study of blood T cell repertoires in COVID-19. For the study at large: T cells, B-cell-depleted T cells, or PBMCs provided the cDNA or gDNA that served as material.

The table lists this clone with a count of one. This CDR3 comprises 13 residues. V gave up 10 bases and J gave up 3 bases; unmatched junction bases: 4. CDR1 and CDR2 (germline): MNHEY, SVGAGI. Generated by immunoSEQ multiplex PCR, the TCRdb table keeps only in-frame clones and is missing some. The sample has over 200,000 clones; 75% to 90% are singletons. This clonotype was sampled from a human donor in a cohort sampled during active COVID-19. Sample: peripheral blood. V is TRBV6-5 and J is TRBJ1-5, with 9 bases identical to TRBD1. CDR3 amino acids: CATRTGVNQPQHF. The CDR3, as DNA: TGTGCCACCCGGACAGGGGTCAATCAGCCCCAGCATTTT.